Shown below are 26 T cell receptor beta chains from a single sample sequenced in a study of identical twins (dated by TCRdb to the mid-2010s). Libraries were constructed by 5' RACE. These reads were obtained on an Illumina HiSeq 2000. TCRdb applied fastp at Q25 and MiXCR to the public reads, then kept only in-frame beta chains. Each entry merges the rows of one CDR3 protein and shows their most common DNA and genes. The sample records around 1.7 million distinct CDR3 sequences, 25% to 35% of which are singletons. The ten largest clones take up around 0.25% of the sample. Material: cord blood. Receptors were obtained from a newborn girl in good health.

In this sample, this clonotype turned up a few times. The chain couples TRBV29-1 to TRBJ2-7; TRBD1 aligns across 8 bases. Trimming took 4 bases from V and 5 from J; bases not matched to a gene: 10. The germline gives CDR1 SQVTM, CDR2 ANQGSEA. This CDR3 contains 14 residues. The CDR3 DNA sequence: TGCAGCGTTGTGACCGGACAGGGTCCCCACGAGCAGTACTTC. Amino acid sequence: CSVVTGQGPHEQYF.

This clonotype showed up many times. CDR3 nucleotide sequence: TGTGCCAGCAGCCAAGGCAGGGGGATCAACGAGCAGTACTTC. Amino acid sequence: CASSQGRGINEQYF. The chain recombines TRBV3-1 with TRBJ2-5, with 7 bases identical to TRBD1. Judging by the DNA end, TRBJ2-7 fits better; the J call may be wrong. The CDR3 loop spans 14 amino acids. In germline, CDR1 is LGHDT, CDR2 YNNKEL (reference sequence).

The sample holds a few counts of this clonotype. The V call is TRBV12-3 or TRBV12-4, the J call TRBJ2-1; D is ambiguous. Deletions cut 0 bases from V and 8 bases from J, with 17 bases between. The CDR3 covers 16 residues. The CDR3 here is CASSLARADNPYEQFF. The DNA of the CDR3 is TGTGCCAGCAGTTTAGCCCGGGCGGATAACCCCTATGAGCAGTTCTTC.

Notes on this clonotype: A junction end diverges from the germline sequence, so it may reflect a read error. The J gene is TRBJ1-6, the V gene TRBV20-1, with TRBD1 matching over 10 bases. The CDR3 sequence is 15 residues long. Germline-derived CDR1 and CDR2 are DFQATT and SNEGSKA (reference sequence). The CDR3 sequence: CSTIRDRGLNSPPHF. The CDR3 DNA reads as TGCAGTACCATCCGGGACAGGGGCCTTAATTCACCCCCCCACTTT.

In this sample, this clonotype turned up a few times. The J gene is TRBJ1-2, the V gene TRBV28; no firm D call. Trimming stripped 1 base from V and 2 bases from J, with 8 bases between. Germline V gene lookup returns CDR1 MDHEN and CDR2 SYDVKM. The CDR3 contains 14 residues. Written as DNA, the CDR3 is TGTGCCAGCAGTTTATTACTCAGCAACTATGGCTACACCTTC. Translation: CASSLLLSNYGYTF.

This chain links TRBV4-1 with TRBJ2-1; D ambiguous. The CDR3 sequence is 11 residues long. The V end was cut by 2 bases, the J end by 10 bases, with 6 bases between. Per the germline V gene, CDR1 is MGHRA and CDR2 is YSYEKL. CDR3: CASSQFREQFF. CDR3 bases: TGCGCCAGCAGCCAATTTAGGGAGCAGTTCTTC.

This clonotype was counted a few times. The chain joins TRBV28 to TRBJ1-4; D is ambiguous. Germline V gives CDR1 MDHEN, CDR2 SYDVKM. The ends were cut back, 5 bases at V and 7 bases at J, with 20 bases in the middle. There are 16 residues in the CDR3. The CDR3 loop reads CASSLLRGRFPEKLFF. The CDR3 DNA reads TGTGCCAGCAGTCTTTTGCGCGGGCGGTTTCCTGAAAAACTGTTTTTT.

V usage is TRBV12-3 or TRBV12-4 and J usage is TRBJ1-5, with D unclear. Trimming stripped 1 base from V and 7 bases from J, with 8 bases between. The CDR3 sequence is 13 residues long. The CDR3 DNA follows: TGTGCCAGCAGTTTAGGGGCGGCACAGCCCCAGCATTTT. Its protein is CASSLGAAQPQHF.

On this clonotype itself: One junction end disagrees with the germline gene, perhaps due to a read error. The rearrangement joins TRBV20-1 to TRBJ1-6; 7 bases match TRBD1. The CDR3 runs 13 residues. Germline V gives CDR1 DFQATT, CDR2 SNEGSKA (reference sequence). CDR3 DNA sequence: TGCATTGCTCCGCGGACAGGCGATTCACCCCTCCACTTT. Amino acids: CIAPRTGDSPLHF.

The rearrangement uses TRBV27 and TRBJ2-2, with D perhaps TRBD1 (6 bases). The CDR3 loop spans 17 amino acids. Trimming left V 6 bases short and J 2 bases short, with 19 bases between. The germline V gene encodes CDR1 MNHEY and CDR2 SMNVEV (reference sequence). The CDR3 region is CASSIRKGGANTGELFF. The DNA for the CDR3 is TGTGCCAGCAGCATTAGGAAAGGGGGAGCTAACACCGGGGAGCTGTTTTTT.

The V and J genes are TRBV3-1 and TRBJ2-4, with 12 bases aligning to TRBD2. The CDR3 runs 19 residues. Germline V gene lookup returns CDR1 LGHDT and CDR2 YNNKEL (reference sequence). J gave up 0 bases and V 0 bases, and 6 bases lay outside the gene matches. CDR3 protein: CASSQELAGGLLAKNIQYF. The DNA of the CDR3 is TGTGCCAGCAGCCAAGAACTAGCGGGAGGATTACTAGCCAAAAACATTCAGTACTTC.

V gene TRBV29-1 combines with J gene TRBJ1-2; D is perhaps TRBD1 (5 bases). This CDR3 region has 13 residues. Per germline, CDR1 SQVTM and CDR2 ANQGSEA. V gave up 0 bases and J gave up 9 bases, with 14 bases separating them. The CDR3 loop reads CSVEERAPGSYTF. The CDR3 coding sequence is TGCAGCGTTGAAGAGAGGGCCCCAGGGAGCTACACCTTC.

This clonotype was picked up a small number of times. CDR3 bases: TGCAGTGCTAGTGGGACCACCTCCTACGAGCAGTACTTC. Translated, it gives CSASGTTSYEQYF. The chain combines TRBV20-1 with TRBJ2-7; perhaps D is TRBD1 or TRBD2 (5 bases each). With 3 bases removed from V and 0 bases from J, the gap between germline ends came to 9 bases. This CDR3 comprises 13 residues. Germline lookup yields CDR1 DFQATT and CDR2 SNEGSKA (reference sequence).

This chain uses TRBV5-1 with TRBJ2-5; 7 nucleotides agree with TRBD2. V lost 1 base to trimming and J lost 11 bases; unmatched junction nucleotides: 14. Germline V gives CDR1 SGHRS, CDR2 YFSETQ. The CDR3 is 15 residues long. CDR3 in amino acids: CASSLPGGKLNEQYF. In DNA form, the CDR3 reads TGCGCCAGCAGCTTGCCGGGAGGAAAACTCAATGAGCAGTACTTC.

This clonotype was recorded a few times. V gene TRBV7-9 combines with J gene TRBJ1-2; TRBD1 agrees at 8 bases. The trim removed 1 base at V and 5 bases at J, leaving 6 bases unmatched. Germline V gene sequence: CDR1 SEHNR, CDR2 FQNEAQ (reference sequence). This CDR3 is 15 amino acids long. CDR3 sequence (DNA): TGTGCCAGCAGCTTAGTGGGACAGGCCCTATATGGCTACACCTTC. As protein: CASSLVGQALYGYTF.

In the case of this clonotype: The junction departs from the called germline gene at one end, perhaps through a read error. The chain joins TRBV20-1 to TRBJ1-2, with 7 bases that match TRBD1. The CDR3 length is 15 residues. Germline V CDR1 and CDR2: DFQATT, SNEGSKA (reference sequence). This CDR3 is CSATHRQGANHGYTF. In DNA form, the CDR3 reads TGCAGTGCTACCCACAGACAGGGCGCTAACCATGGCTACACCTTC.

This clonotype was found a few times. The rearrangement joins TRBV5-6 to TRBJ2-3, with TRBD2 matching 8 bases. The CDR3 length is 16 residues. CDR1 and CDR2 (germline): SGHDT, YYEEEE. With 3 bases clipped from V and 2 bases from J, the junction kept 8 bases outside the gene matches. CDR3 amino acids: CASSWTSGGHTDTQYF. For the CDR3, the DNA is TGTGCCAGCAGCTGGACCAGCGGGGGACACACAGATACGCAGTATTTT.

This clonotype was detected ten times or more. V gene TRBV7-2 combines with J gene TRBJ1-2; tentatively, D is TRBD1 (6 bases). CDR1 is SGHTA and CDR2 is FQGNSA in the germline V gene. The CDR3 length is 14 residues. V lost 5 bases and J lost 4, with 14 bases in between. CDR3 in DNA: TGTGCCAGCAGCATCGACGGGACAAGCTATGGCTACACCTTC. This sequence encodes CASSIDGTSYGYTF.

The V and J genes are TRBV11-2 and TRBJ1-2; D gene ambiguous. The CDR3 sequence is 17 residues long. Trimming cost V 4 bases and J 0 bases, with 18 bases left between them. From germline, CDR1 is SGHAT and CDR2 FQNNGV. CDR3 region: CASSSQFYSTPNYGYTF. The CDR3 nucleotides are TGTGCCAGCAGCTCGCAGTTCTACAGCACACCTAACTATGGCTACACCTTC.

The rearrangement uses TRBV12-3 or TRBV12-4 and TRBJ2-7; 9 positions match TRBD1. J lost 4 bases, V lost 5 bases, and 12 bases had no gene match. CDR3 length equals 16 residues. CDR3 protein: CASSPSDRGIGYEQYF. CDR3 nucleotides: TGTGCCAGCAGTCCGTCGGACAGGGGCATAGGGTACGAGCAGTACTTC.

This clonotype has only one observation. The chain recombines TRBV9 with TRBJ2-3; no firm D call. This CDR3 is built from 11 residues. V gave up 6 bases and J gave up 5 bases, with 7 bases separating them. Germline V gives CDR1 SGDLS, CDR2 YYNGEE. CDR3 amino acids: CASKWIDTQYF. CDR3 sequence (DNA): TGTGCCAGCAAATGGATAGATACGCAGTATTTT.

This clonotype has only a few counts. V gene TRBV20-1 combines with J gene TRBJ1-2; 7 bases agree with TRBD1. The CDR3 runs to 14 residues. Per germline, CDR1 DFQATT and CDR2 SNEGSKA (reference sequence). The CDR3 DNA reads TGCAGCTACCGGGACAGAACCTCTAACTATGGCTACACCTTC. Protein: CSYRDRTSNYGYTF.

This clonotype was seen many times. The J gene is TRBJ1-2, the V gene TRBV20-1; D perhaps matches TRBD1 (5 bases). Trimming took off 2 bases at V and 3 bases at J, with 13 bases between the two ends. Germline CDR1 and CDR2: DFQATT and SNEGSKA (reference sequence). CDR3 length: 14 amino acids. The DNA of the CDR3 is TGCAGTGCTAGAAGGGGTTTAGGCGACTATGGCTACACCTTC. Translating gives CSARRGLGDYGYTF.

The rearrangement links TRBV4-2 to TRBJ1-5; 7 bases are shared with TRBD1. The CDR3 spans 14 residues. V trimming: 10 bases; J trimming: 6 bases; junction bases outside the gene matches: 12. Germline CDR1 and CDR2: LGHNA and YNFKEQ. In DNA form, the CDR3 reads TGTGCCAACAGTCCCACAGGGGCCGGTCAGCCCCAGCATTTT. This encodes CANSPTGAGQPQHF.

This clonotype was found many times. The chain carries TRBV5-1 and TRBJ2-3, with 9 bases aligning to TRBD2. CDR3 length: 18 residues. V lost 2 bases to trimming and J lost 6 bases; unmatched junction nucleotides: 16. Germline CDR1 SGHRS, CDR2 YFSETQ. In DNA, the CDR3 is TGCGCCAGCAGCTTTTTTCTACTAGCGGGCGGCGGTTTCGATACGCAGTATTTT. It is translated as CASSFFLLAGGGFDTQYF.

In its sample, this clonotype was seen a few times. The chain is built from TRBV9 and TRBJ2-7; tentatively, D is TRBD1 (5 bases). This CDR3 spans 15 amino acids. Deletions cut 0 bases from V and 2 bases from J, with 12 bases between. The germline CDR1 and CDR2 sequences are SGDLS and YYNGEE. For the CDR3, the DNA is TGTGCCAGCAGCGTAGAGGCAGGGCTAGCCTACGAGCAGTACTTC. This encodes CASSVEAGLAYEQYF.